The sequence of this T cell receptor beta chain was determined in a study of early T cells in non-severe SARS-CoV-2 infection. There are many counts of this clonotype. Individual cDNA molecules were tagged with unique molecular identifiers. Each CDR3 protein gets one entry after TCRdb re-called the 5' RACE reads with MiXCR. The table has around 77,000 distinct CDR3 sequences, roughly 9.1% seen once. The CDR3 sequence is 13 residues long. Germline V CDR1 and CDR2: LGHNA, YNFKEQ. V was pared by 2 bases and J by 8 bases, with 10 bases between. The source is an adult who was a healthcare worker with PCR-confirmed SARS-CoV-2 infection or an uninfected control (not recorded which). The chain joins TRBV4-2 to TRBJ2-1; the D is unclear. Sequenced material: whole blood, taken at baseline. The CDR3 DNA is TGTGCCAGCAGCCAAAGTGCACCGGATGAGCAGTTCTTC. Translated: CASSQSAPDEQFF.